The 3 T cell receptor beta chains below come from one sample, sequenced in a study of T-cell memory formation after mild COVID-19. TCRdb called the 5' RACE reads again in MiXCR, with one record for every CDR3 protein. Of 150,000 to 200,000 distinct CDR3 sequences listed, over 20% are singletons. Sequences were obtained from PBMCs or a T cell subset sorted from them (not recorded which). These receptors were taken from an adult woman who had mild COVID-19 (a few samples of this study predate the infection). Cell type and time point are not known.

This clonotype has a handful of counts. V gene TRBV7-6 combines with J gene TRBJ1-4; the D is unclear. V was shortened by 5 bases and J by 2 bases, with 12 bases between the two germline ends. In germline, CDR1 is SGHVS, CDR2 FNYEAQ. The CDR3 contains 15 residues. Here the CDR3 DNA reads TGTGCCAGCAGCCCCCATCTCAGGACTAATGAAAAACTGTTTTTT. Its translation: CASSPHLRTNEKLFF.

This clonotype was seen a handful of times. The V call is TRBV12-5, the J call TRBJ2-1; D call uncertain. The length of the CDR3 is 11 residues. CDR1 is LGHNT, CDR2 FRNRAP, per germline. Trimming stripped 6 bases from V and 6 bases from J, with 6 bases between. The CDR3 bases are TGTGCTAGTGGAGCGACCAATGAGCAGTTCTTC. This codes for CASGATNEQFF.

This clonotype was counted only a few times. The chain is built from TRBV7-6 and TRBJ2-7; no clear D. The germline V and J ends were trimmed by 2 bases and 5 bases, with 4 bases remaining between them. The CDR3 runs to 11 residues. From germline, CDR1 is SGHVS and CDR2 FNYEAQ. CDR3 sequence: CASSLNDEQYF. The CDR3 DNA reads as TGTGCCAGCAGCTTAAACGACGAGCAGTACTTC.